Below, 27 T cell receptor beta chains from the same sample are listed, as sequenced in a study of PD-1 blockade in classical Hodgkin lymphoma (dated by TCRdb to about 2020). Library construction relied on the immunoSEQ multiplex PCR assay. Here the immuneACCESS table is served through TCRdb, limited to in-frame sequences with V and J called. Missing clones are a known gap in these copies; in checked studies unresolved V genes cover under half, and the rest lacks a known reason. In all, the sample holds about 24,000 clones, and approximately 80% of those were seen once. Roughly 8% of the sample is in the top ten clones. The sample's time point, from its label and the paper: cycle 2 day 1 (C2D1) of nivolumab. Every trial patient had relapsed after autologous stem cell transplantation, and cohorts A, B and C differed in prior brentuximab vedotin exposure. The sequencing here drew on peripheral blood mononuclear cells (PBMCs), taken before the second cycle of nivolumab. These receptors were obtained from a human donor with classical Hodgkin lymphoma.

This clone was observed a single time. The chain couples TRBV5-6 to TRBJ1-1; weak D call: TRBD1 (6 bases). V lost 4 bases and J lost 0, with 16 bases in between. The CDR3 has 16 amino acids. The V gene's germline CDR1 is SGHDT and CDR2 YYEEEE. The CDR3 region has the DNA TGTGCCAGCAGCCACCCTTGGACAGACATGAACACTGAAGCTTTCTTT. This gives the protein CASSHPWTDMNTEAFF.

This chain joins TRBV20-1 and TRBJ1-1, with D unresolved. Germline lookup yields CDR1 DFQATT and CDR2 SNEGSKA (reference sequence). Trimming cost V 6 bases and J 5 bases, with 7 bases left between them. This CDR3 spans 10 amino acids. The CDR3 sequence: CSALSTEAFF. DNA of the CDR3: TGCAGTGCCCTTTCGACTGAAGCTTTCTTT.

This chain connects TRBV29-1 to TRBJ2-5; 9 bases are shared with TRBD1. V lost 6 bases to trimming and J lost 5 bases; unmatched junction nucleotides: 10. CDR1 SQVTM and CDR2 ANQGSEA come from the germline V gene. The CDR3 length is 14 residues. The CDR3 spells CSVTGQGSTETQYF. CDR3 nucleotide sequence: TGCAGCGTCACGGGACAGGGATCCACGGAGACCCAGTACTTC.

The chain recombines TRBV6-5 with TRBJ1-1; weak D call: TRBD1 (6 bases). CDR3 length: 12 residues. CDR1 and CDR2 (germline): MNHEY, SVGAGI. Trimming stripped 6 bases from V and 14 bases from J, with 19 bases between. CDR3 DNA sequence: TGTGCCAGCAGAAGGGGTTTGGCAGGGGTCTTCTTT. Its protein is CASRRGLAGVFF.

The sample holds one count of this clone. The J gene is TRBJ1-5, the V gene TRBV28, with TRBD1 matching over 9 bases. V shed 1 base, J shed 5 bases, and the junction held 9 bases outside the gene matches. Germline-derived CDR1 and CDR2 are MDHEN and SYDVKM. This CDR3 contains 17 residues. The CDR3 reads CASSLLSSGDRDQPQHF. DNA of the CDR3: TGTGCCAGCAGTTTATTGTCTTCGGGGGACAGGGATCAGCCCCAGCATTTT.

This chain connects TRBV2 to TRBJ2-1, with no clear D. The CDR3 spans 11 residues. Germline V gene lookup returns CDR1 SNHLY and CDR2 FYNNEI. V was trimmed by 4 bases and J by 7 bases, leaving 5 bases between them. CDR3 sequence reads: CASSALNEQFF. The CDR3 DNA reads TGTGCCAGCAGTGCGTTGAATGAGCAGTTCTTC.

J is TRBJ2-1 and V is TRBV11-1; tentative D call: TRBD1 (6 bases). Looked up from germline, CDR1 is SGHAT and CDR2 is FQDESV (reference sequence). V lost 5 bases, J lost 9 bases, and 23 bases lay in between. The CDR3 runs 16 residues. DNA for the CDR3: TGTGCCAGCAGCAACCCACAGGGTCGTCGGGGCGGTGAGCAGTTCTTC. It specifies CASSNPQGRRGGEQFF.

In regard to this clone: A junction end diverges from the germline sequence, so it may reflect a read error. The chain carries TRBV7-9 and TRBJ1-3; tentative D call: TRBD1 (5 bases). Germline V gives CDR1 SEHNR, CDR2 FQNEAQ (reference sequence). The CDR3 contains 14 residues. This chain's CDR3 is CAGGHRGSGNIIYF. DNA of the CDR3: TGTGCCGGCGGGCATCGGGGCTCTGGAAACATCATATATTTT.

This clone turned up a few times. CDR3 amino acids: CASSLVGTSGSDEQYF. The CDR3 nucleotides read TGTGCCAGCAGCTTAGTTGGGACTAGCGGGAGCGACGAGCAGTACTTC. The V and J genes are TRBV7-2 and TRBJ2-7; TRBD2 matches at 14 bases. The germline V gene encodes CDR1 SGHTA and CDR2 FQGNSA. The CDR3 loop spans 16 amino acids. Unmatched junction bases numbered 4, after V lost 1 base and J lost 5 bases.

The rearrangement uses TRBV19 and TRBJ1-1; no clear D. CDR3 size: 16 residues. The germline gives CDR1 LNHDA, CDR2 SQIVND (reference sequence). The ends were cut back, 3 bases at V and 1 base at J, with 15 bases in the middle. The CDR3 bases are TGTGCCAGTAGTATCGGAAGGGCCTTAAAGAACACTGAAGCTTTCTTT. Encoded protein: CASSIGRALKNTEAFF.

This clone was seen only a few times. The rearrangement links TRBV27 to TRBJ1-5, with D hard to call. This CDR3 comprises 12 residues. Trimming cost V 6 bases and J 9 bases, with 12 bases left between them. Germline V gives CDR1 MNHEY, CDR2 SMNVEV (reference sequence). The CDR3 loop is CASSQPPGPQHF. CDR3 DNA: TGTGCCAGCAGCCAACCCCCGGGGCCCCAGCATTTT.

This clone has just a few counts. This chain connects TRBV5-8 to TRBJ2-7; 8 positions agree with TRBD2. Germline values: CDR1 SGHTS, CDR2 YDEGEE. V trimming: 7 bases; J trimming: 1 base; junction bases outside the gene matches: 7. The CDR3 has 14 amino acids. CDR3 residues: CASRGRRGSYEQYF. CDR3 nucleotide sequence: TGTGCCAGCCGCGGGAGGCGGGGATCCTACGAGCAGTACTTC.

The V call is TRBV5-1, the J call TRBJ2-1; 14 positions match TRBD2. This CDR3 is built from 17 residues. Germline V gene data show CDR1 as SGHRS and CDR2 as YFSETQ. V lost 6 bases and J lost 8; bases outside the gene matches: 13. The CDR3 sequence: CASTPGLAGVVLDEQFF. In nucleotides, the CDR3 is TGCGCCAGCACCCCGGGACTAGCGGGGGTGGTATTAGATGAGCAGTTCTTC. Filled out from reference TRBV5-1 and TRBJ2-1, the complete variable domain reads KAGVTQTPRYLIKTRGQQVTLSCSPISGHRSVSWYQQTPGQGLQFLFEYFSETQRNKGNFPGRFSGRQFSNSRSEMNVSTLELGDSALYLCASTPGLAGVVLDEQFFGPGTRLTVL.

This rearrangement joins TRBV2 to TRBJ1-1; 7 nucleotides line up with TRBD1. The CDR3 has 13 amino acids. Per germline, CDR1 SNHLY and CDR2 FYNNEI. Trimming took 6 bases from V and 7 from J; bases not matched to a gene: 8. CDR3 amino acids: CASSSRGESEAFF. DNA for the CDR3: TGTGCCAGCAGCTCCAGGGGGGAGAGTGAAGCTTTCTTT.

The gene calls are TRBV13 and TRBJ1-5; 7 nucleotides match TRBD1. Germline loops: CDR1 PRHDT, CDR2 FYEKMQ (reference sequence). The CDR3 is made up of 17 amino acids. V lost 5 bases to trimming and J lost 0 bases; unmatched junction nucleotides: 10. As DNA, the CDR3 is TGTGCCAGCAGCCTCACGACAGGGCTCGATAGCAATCAGCCCCAGCATTTT. Amino acid sequence: CASSLTTGLDSNQPQHF. The entire variable domain, with the rest obtained from reference TRBV13 and TRBJ1-5, is as follows: AAGVIQSPRHLIKEKRETATLKCYPIPRHDTVYWYQQGPGQDPQFLISFYEKMQSDKGSIPDRFSAQQFSDYHSELNMSSLELGDSALYFCASSLTTGLDSNQPQHFGDGTRLSIL.

This clone occurred once. J is TRBJ2-5 and V is TRBV28, with a possible D match to TRBD1 (6 bases). The CDR3 loop spans 15 amino acids. CDR1 is MDHEN and CDR2 is SYDVKM in the germline V gene. Trimming took 5 bases from V and 5 from J, leaving 18 bases between them. The CDR3 DNA is TGTGCCAGCAGTCCAGCCTGGACAGTGGGGGAGACCCAGTACTTC. It is translated as CASSPAWTVGETQYF.

The chain links TRBV5-8 to TRBJ2-1; 11 bases match TRBD2. Trimming cost V 0 bases and J 6 bases; bases outside gene matches: 8. Germline V CDR1 and CDR2: SGHTS, YDEGEE. The CDR3 has 17 amino acids. CDR3 in DNA: TGTGCCAGCAGCTTGGCAATAACTAGCGGGAGTGTCAATGAGCAGTTCTTC. Its protein product is CASSLAITSGSVNEQFF. Combining the CDR3 with reference TRBV5-8 and TRBJ2-1 gives the whole variable domain EAGVTQSPTHLIKTRGQQATLRCSPISGHTSVYWYQQALGLGLQFLLWYDEGEERNRGNFPPRFSGRQFPNYSSELNVNALELEDSALYLCASSLAITSGSVNEQFFGPGTRLTVL.

The chain links TRBV14 to TRBJ2-7; 8 nucleotides align to TRBD1. The germline V gene has CDR1 SGHDN and CDR2 FVKESK. V trimming: 4 bases; J trimming: 7 bases; junction bases outside the gene matches: 15. The CDR3 has 16 amino acids. This CDR3 is CASSRRRPGGAREQYF. The CDR3 nucleotides read TGTGCCAGCAGCCGAAGGAGGCCAGGGGGCGCGAGGGAGCAGTACTTC.

This clone came up once. The chain uses TRBV5-1 and TRBJ2-7; unclear D gene. V dropped 0 bases and J dropped 4 bases, with 11 bases sitting between them. The CDR3 is 14 residues long. Germline loops: CDR1 SGHRS, CDR2 YFSETQ. This CDR3 is CASSLVVGMYEQYF. CDR3 in DNA: TGCGCCAGCAGCTTGGTCGTCGGTATGTACGAGCAGTACTTC.

The chain couples TRBV11-3 to TRBJ2-7; tentative D call: TRBD2 (6 bases). This CDR3 has 15 amino acids. Germline-derived CDR1 and CDR2 are SGHNT and YENEEA. V lost 5 bases, J lost 1 base, and 15 bases lay in between. The CDR3 loop reads CASSMRSGLSYEQYF. The CDR3 DNA is TGTGCCAGCAGCATGCGATCGGGACTTTCCTACGAGCAGTACTTC.

The sample holds a few counts of this clone. The gene calls are TRBV5-1 and TRBJ2-1; 11 nucleotides match TRBD2. This CDR3 has 19 amino acids. V trimming: 0 bases; J trimming: 0 bases; junction bases outside the gene matches: 8. Germline CDR1 is SGHRS and CDR2 is YFSETQ. The CDR3 DNA is TGCGCCAGCAGCTTGGTAAGACTAGCGGGACTTTTCTCCTACAATGAGCAGTTCTTC. This codes for CASSLVRLAGLFSYNEQFF.

This rearrangement joins TRBV27 to TRBJ1-2, with D tentatively TRBD1 (5 bases). Germline V gives CDR1 MNHEY, CDR2 SMNVEV (reference sequence). Deletions cut 6 bases from V and 3 bases from J, with 17 bases between. The CDR3 loop spans 15 amino acids. The CDR3 is CASSPGEGGDYGYTF. The CDR3 DNA sequence: TGTGCCAGCAGCCCCGGGGAGGGAGGGGACTATGGCTACACCTTC.

The chain carries TRBV5-3 and TRBJ1-1; D is unclear. TRBV5-3 is annotated as an ORF whose role is uncertain. Trimming pared 0 bases from V and 4 bases from J, leaving 4 bases between. This CDR3 region has 12 residues. The CDR3 nucleotides read TGTGCCAGAAGCTTGGGGGGCACTGAAGCTTTCTTT. Translation gives CARSLGGTEAFF.

The CDR3, as DNA: TGTGCCAGCAGTTTTACGCACCTTGGAGGGGGCGCGAACACTGAAGCTTTCTTT. It yields the protein CASSFTHLGGGANTEAFF. This sequence joins TRBV28 and TRBJ1-1, with 7 positions matching TRBD1. Losses at the gene ends were 3 bases for V and 1 base for J; bases not matched to a gene: 14. This CDR3 contains 18 residues. Per the germline V gene, CDR1 is MDHEN and CDR2 is SYDVKM.

To note about this clone: The same CDR3 is also encoded by other DNA sequences in this sample. The V gene is TRBV5-1, the J gene TRBJ2-7; 8 nucleotides match TRBD2. The CDR3 has 15 residues. In germline, CDR1 is SGHRS, CDR2 YFSETQ. Trimming removed 4 bases from V and 4 bases from J; junction bases left unmatched: 10. The CDR3 spells CASSQGLARVYEQYF. CDR3 sequence (DNA): TGCGCCAGCAGCCAAGGACTAGCAAGGGTTTACGAGCAGTACTTC.

V is TRBV7-8 and J is TRBJ2-7; TRBD1 is a possible D gene (5 bases). Germline loops: CDR1 SGHVS, CDR2 FQNEAQ. Trimming shortened V by 5 bases and J by 0 bases, and 14 bases separated the two germline ends. The length of the CDR3 is 15 residues. The CDR3 loop reads CASSPHQGPSYEQYF. The DNA for the CDR3 is TGTGCCAGCAGCCCCCATCAGGGTCCCTCCTACGAGCAGTACTTC.

The chain couples TRBV5-6 to TRBJ2-1; TRBD1 agrees at 8 bases. V gave up 3 bases and J gave up 2 bases; unmatched junction bases: 4. Per the germline V gene, CDR1 is SGHDT and CDR2 is YYEEEE. The CDR3 has 15 amino acids. CDR3 amino acids: CASSSRDRTYNEQFF. CDR3 DNA: TGTGCCAGCAGCTCCCGGGACAGGACCTACAATGAGCAGTTCTTC.